These T cell receptor beta chains were read from a single sample in a study of shared clonotypes between healthy human individuals. Sequencing was performed with immunoSEQ multiplex PCR; in TCRdb, only in-frame clones are kept and a portion is missing. The sample lists 2 million to 2.5 million clones; approximately 93% were seen once. Specimen: naive CD4+ T cells from PBMCs. All receptors come from a man between 18 and 29 years old in good health. Some clones in this sample may be carry-over from other donors' samples. The CDR3 runs from the conserved cysteine through the conserved F or W. D genes are given only for firm matches. Clone size is shown for a subset of rows, as once, few, many or a class of expanded clone.

D: TRBD2; V: TRBV11-3; J: TRBJ2-1; size: -; DNA: TGTGCCAGCAGCTTAGGGCTAAAACCGGGACTAGCGGGACAGTACAATGAGCAGTTCTTC; CDR3: CASSLGLKPGLAGQYNEQFF
D: -; V: TRBV5-8; J: TRBJ2-7; size: -; DNA: TGTGCCAGCAGCTTGGGGACGGCTGACGCCTACGAGCAGTACTTC; CDR3: CASSLGTADAYEQYF
D: -; V: TRBV2; J: TRBJ2-1; size: -; DNA: TGTGCCAGCGATCCAGGGGTCCTTTGGGATGAGCAGTTCTTC; CDR3: CASDPGVLWDEQFF
D: -; V: TRBV27; J: TRBJ2-1; size: -; DNA: TGTGCCAGCAGTTTTTTGAGGGAGGTAGGACAGGACAATGAGCAGTTCTTC; CDR3: CASSFLREVGQDNEQFF
D: -; V: TRBV2; J: TRBJ2-7; size: once; DNA: TGTGCCAGCAGTTTTTACTCCTACGAGCAGTACTTC; CDR3: CASSFYSYEQYF
D: -; V: TRBV5-1; J: TRBJ1-2; size: -; DNA: TGCGCCAGCAGCTTGGGGGGCAGCTCTAACTATGGCTACACCTTC; CDR3: CASSLGGSSNYGYTF
D: -; V: TRBV5-1; J: TRBJ1-5; size: -; DNA: TGCGCCAGCAGCTTGGTGGCAGGGGACAATCAGCCCCAGCATTTT; CDR3: CASSLVAGDNQPQHF
D: -; V: TRBV29-1; J: TRBJ1-1; size: -; DNA: TGCAGCGCCATGCCCCGGATCATGAACACTGAAGCTTTCTTT; CDR3: CSAMPRIMNTEAFF
D: TRBD2; V: TRBV18; J: TRBJ2-7; size: once; DNA: TGTGCCAGCTCACCCGGGACTAGCGGGGTCTACGAGCAGTACTTC; CDR3: CASSPGTSGVYEQYF
D: TRBD2; V: TRBV6-1; J: TRBJ2-1; size: -; DNA: TGTGCCAGCAGTGGTTGGACTAGTAATGAGCAGTTCTTC; CDR3: CASSGWTSNEQFF
D: -; V: TRBV5-1; J: TRBJ2-2; size: -; DNA: TGCGCCAGCAGCCCGGGGGGGACAGCGAACACCGGGGAGCTGTTTTTT; CDR3: CASSPGGTANTGELFF
D: -; V: TRBV15; J: TRBJ1-1; size: -; DNA: TGTGCCACCAGCAAAGGCCTTGGTGGGGGTGGGAACACTGAAGCTTTCTTT; CDR3: CATSKGLGGGGNTEAFF
D: -; V: TRBV5-1; J: TRBJ1-1; size: -; DNA: TGCGCCAGCAGCTTGGGAGGAGACATGAACACTGAAGCTTTCTTT; CDR3: CASSLGGDMNTEAFF
D: TRBD2; V: TRBV5-1; J: TRBJ2-7; size: -; DNA: TGCGCCAGCAGCTTCCTAGCGGAACCCTACGAGCAGTACTTC; CDR3: CASSFLAEPYEQYF
D: -; V: TRBV28; J: TRBJ1-4; size: -; DNA: TGTGCCAGCACCCCACGGGGCGTCGATGAAAAACTGTTTTTT; CDR3: CASTPRGVDEKLFF
D: -; V: TRBV19; J: TRBJ2-5; size: once; DNA: TGTGCCAGTAGTATGGCAGTACAAGAGACCCAGTACTTC; CDR3: CASSMAVQETQYF
D: TRBD2; V: TRBV7-9; J: TRBJ2-1; size: -; DNA: TGTGCCAGCAGCTTTAGCGGGAGTACGAATGAGCAGTTCTTC; CDR3: CASSFSGSTNEQFF
D: -; V: TRBV7-9; J: TRBJ2-3; size: few; DNA: TGTGCCAGCAGCTTAGAGGGAGATACGCAGTATTTT; CDR3: CASSLEGDTQYF
D: TRBD2; V: TRBV19; J: TRBJ2-7; size: -; DNA: TGTGCCAGTAGTGATCTAGCGGGAGATTACTACGAGCAGTACTTC; CDR3: CASSDLAGDYYEQYF
D: -; V: TRBV9; J: TRBJ2-1; size: -; DNA: TGTGCCAGCAGCGTAGGGTCGGGACCCTGGAATGAGCAGTTCTTC; CDR3: CASSVGSGPWNEQFF
D: -; V: TRBV5-1; J: TRBJ2-7; size: -; DNA: TGCGCCAGCAGCCCTGAACCCCCGGGCAGGACTCGCTACGAGCAGTACTTC; CDR3: CASSPEPPGRTRYEQYF
D: TRBD2; V: TRBV30; J: TRBJ2-1; size: -; DNA: TGTGCCTGGTTAGCGGGCAGCTCCTACAATGAGCAGTTCTTC; CDR3: CAWLAGSSYNEQFF
D: -; V: TRBV28; J: TRBJ2-7; size: -; DNA: TGTGCCAGCAGCGGACAGAGTCCTTCCTACGAGCAGTACTTC; CDR3: CASSGQSPSYEQYF
D: -; V: TRBV27; J: TRBJ1-1; size: -; DNA: TGTGCCAGCAGTTTGGGGGGACCCCCGACGACAGCTTTCTTT; CDR3: CASSLGGPPTTAFF
D: TRBD2; V: TRBV7-3; J: TRBJ2-5; size: once; DNA: TGTGCCAGCAGCTCAGCGGGAGGGCGAGAGACCCAGTACTTC; CDR3: CASSSAGGRETQYF
D: TRBD1; V: TRBV4-2; J: TRBJ1-1; size: -; DNA: TGTGCCAGCAGCCGAAATACATGGACAGGGGACACTGAAGCTTTCTTT; CDR3: CASSRNTWTGDTEAFF
D: -; V: TRBV28; J: TRBJ1-2; size: -; DNA: TGTGCCAGCAGTTCCGGTACGGGGCCTTATGGCTACACCTTC; CDR3: CASSSGTGPYGYTF
D: -; V: TRBV19; J: TRBJ1-5; size: -; DNA: TGTGCCAGTAGTAGTTCCCGCAGGGGCGATCAGCCCCAGCATTTT; CDR3: CASSSSRRGDQPQHF
D: TRBD2; V: TRBV7-3; J: TRBJ2-5; size: -; DNA: TGTGCCAGCAGCCCCGGGGGGGGAGAGACCCAGTACTTC; CDR3: CASSPGGGETQYF
D: TRBD2; V: TRBV5-1; J: TRBJ2-2; size: -; DNA: TGCGCCAGCAGCGGGGGACTAGCGGGAGATGTTACCGGGGAGCTGTTTTTT; CDR3: CASSGGLAGDVTGELFF
D: -; V: TRBV7-9; J: TRBJ1-1; size: -; DNA: TGTGCCAGCAGCTTAGAGGAAGGGGACTCGCATCCAGCTTTCTTT; CDR3: CASSLEEGDSHPAFF
D: -; V: TRBV29-1; J: TRBJ1-2; size: -; DNA: TGCAGCGTTGAAGGGTCTGGCTACACCTTC; CDR3: CSVEGSGYTF
D: -; V: TRBV5-6; J: TRBJ1-3; size: -; DNA: TGTGCCAGCAGCTGGGGTGGCAGGGGTACTGGAAACACCATATATTTT; CDR3: CASSWGGRGTGNTIYF
D: TRBD1; V: TRBV15; J: TRBJ2-2; size: -; DNA: TGTGCCACCAGCAGACCCGGACAGGGGGCGCGCACCGGGGAGCTGTTTTTT; CDR3: CATSRPGQGARTGELFF
D: TRBD1; V: TRBV13; J: TRBJ2-3; size: once; DNA: TGTGCCAGCAGCCCAGGAGCAGGGGGCGGAGATACGCAGTATTTT; CDR3: CASSPGAGGGDTQYF
D: -; V: TRBV28; J: TRBJ1-5; size: -; DNA: TGTGCCAGCAACTCGGGCGCCTTGGATGTTCGCAATCAGCCCCAGCATTTT; CDR3: CASNSGALDVRNQPQHF
D: TRBD2; V: TRBV5-1; J: TRBJ2-3; size: -; DNA: TGCGCCAGCAGGGTAGCGGGAGGAGGGAAAGATACGCAGTATTTT; CDR3: CASRVAGGGKDTQYF
D: -; V: TRBV19; J: TRBJ2-6; size: -; DNA: TGTGCCAGTAGTATAGGGGACTCTGGGGCCAACGTCCTGACTTTC; CDR3: CASSIGDSGANVLTF